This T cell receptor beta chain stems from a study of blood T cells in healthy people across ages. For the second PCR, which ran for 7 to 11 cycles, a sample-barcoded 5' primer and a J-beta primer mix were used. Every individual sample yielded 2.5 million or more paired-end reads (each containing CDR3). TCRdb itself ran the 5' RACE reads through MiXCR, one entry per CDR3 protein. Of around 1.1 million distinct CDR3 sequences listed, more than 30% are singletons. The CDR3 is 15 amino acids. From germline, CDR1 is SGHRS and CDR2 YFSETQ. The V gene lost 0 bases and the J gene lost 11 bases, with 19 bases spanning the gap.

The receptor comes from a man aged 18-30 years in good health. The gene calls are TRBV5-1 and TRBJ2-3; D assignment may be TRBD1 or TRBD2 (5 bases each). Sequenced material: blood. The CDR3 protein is CASSLAALGDVGQYF. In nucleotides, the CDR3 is TGCGCCAGCAGCTTGGCCGCGTTAGGGGACGTAGGGCAGTATTTT.